The 2 T cell receptor beta chains listed next were all sequenced from one sample in a study of CD8 T cells in ankylosing spondylitis. TCRdb re-derived calls from the 5' RACE reads in MiXCR, one entry per CDR3 protein. The table shows under 35,000 distinct CDR3 sequences, with approximately 7.1% occurring only once. The sequencing sample was made of blood, either unsorted or a sorted T cell fraction (not recorded which). The receptors were gathered from a male donor with ankylosing spondylitis or in good health (not recorded which).

This clonotype came up many times. This chain links TRBV20-1 with TRBJ1-5; possibly TRBD1 for D (5 bases). Trimming left V 3 bases short and J 5 bases short, with 17 bases between. The CDR3 extends over 15 amino acids. The germline gives CDR1 DFQATT, CDR2 SNEGSKA (reference sequence). The CDR3 sequence is CSASSSGRGYQPQHF. The CDR3 DNA reads as TGCAGTGCTAGTTCCTCGGGCCGGGGGTATCAGCCCCAGCATTTT.

This clonotype was recorded many times. The chain uses TRBV20-1 and TRBJ2-1; TRBD2 matches at 9 bases. This CDR3 region has 17 residues. Germline trimming cut 2 bases from V and 0 bases from J; bases unmatched to any gene: 8. The germline V gene encodes CDR1 DFQATT and CDR2 SNEGSKA (reference sequence). CDR3 DNA sequence: TGCAGTGCTAGAAGTCCCCGTAGCGGGAGCTCCTACAATGAGCAGTTCTTC. This sequence encodes CSARSPRSGSSYNEQFF.